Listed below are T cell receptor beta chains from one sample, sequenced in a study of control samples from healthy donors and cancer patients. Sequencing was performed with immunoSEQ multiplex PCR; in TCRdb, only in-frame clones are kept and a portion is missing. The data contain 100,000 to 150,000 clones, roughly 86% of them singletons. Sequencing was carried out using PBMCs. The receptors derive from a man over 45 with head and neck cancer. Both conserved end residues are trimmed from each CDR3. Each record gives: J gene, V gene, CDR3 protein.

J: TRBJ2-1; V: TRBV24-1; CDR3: ATSDLTVDEGDEQF
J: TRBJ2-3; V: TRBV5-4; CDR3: ASSVGGQLTTDTQY
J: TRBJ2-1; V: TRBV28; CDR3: ASTTFGGGQDEQF
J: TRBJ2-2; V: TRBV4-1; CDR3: ASSQGQPSVTGELF
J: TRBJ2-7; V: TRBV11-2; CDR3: ASSPPLGQATYEQY
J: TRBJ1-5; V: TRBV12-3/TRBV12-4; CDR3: ASSSQGESQH
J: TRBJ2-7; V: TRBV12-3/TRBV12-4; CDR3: ASSFGPNEQY
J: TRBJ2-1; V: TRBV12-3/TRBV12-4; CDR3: ASSPLSGRISF
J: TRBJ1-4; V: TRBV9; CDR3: ASSVGQGGELGEKLF
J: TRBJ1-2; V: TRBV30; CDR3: AWSSGVGGYT
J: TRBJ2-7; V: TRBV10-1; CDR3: ASTSLAILAPEPCEQY
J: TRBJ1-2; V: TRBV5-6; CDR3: ASSGILNYGYT
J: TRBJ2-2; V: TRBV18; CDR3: ASSPRLATNTGELF
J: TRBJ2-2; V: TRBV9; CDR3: ASTRTSSNTGELF
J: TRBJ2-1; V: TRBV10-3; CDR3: AISGGSEQF
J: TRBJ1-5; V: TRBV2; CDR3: ASSEETGLSQPQH
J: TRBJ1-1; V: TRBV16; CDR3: ASSQLNTNTEAF
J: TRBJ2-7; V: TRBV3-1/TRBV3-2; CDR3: ASSLTPSYEQY
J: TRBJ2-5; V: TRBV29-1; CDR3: SVENSPVQETQY
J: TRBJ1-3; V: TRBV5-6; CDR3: ASSPDTGSGNTIY